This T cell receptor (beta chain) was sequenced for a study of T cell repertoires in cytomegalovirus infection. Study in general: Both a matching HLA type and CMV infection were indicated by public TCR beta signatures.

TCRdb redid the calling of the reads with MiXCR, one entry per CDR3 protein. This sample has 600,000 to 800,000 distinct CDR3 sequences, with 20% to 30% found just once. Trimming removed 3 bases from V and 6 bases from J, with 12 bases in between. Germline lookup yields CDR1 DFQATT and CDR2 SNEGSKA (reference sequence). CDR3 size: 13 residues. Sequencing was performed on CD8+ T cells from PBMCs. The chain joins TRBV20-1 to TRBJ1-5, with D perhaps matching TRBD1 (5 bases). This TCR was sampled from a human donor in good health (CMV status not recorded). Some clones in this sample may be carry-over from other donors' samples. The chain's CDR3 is CSARERGGQPQHF. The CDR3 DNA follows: TGCAGTGCTAGGGAACGTGGGGGTCAGCCCCAGCATTTT.